The rows below give T cell receptor beta chains drawn from one sample of a study of T cells in Graves' hyperthyroidism and ophthalmopathy. TCRdb reprocessed the multiplex PCR reads via MiXCR and lists one record per CDR3 protein. The data hold around 450,000 distinct CDR3 sequences, with approximately 13% observed a single time. The sample consisted of blood. These receptors were obtained from a young woman with Graves' hyperthyroidism. Each CDR3 is given with its conserved first and last residue. D genes are given only for firm matches. Size is stated for part of the rows, as once, few or many counts, or as a class when the clone is expanded.

clone_size	d_call	j_call	v_call	cdr3_nt	cdr3_aa
many	TRBD1	TRBJ1-1	TRBV5-1	TGCGCCAGCGGACCCGGGACAGGGAACACTGAAGCTTTCTTT	CASGPGTGNTEAFF
many	NA	TRBJ2-2	TRBV28	TGTGCCAGCAGTTTCCGGGGACGGAACACCGGGGAGCTGTTTTTT	CASSFRGRNTGELFF
many	NA	TRBJ1-1	TRBV5-1	TGCGCCAGCAGCTTGGGGGTGTTGATGAACACTGAAGCTTTCTTT	CASSLGVLMNTEAFF
NA	NA	TRBJ2-3	TRBV19	TGTGCCAGTAGTCTTCGCAGTGGAGATACGCAGTATTTT	CASSLRSGDTQYF
many	TRBD2	TRBJ2-7	TRBV7-9	TGTGCCAGTATTGGGGGGGCCTACGAGCAGTACTTC	CASIGGAYEQYF
few	NA	TRBJ2-2	TRBV3-1	TGTGCCAGCAGCCAAGAAGAGAATAGCGGGAACACCGGGGAGCTGTTTTTT	CASSQEENSGNTGELFF
NA	NA	TRBJ2-2	TRBV12-3/TRBV12-4	TGTGCCAGCAGTCGCGGACTTTCGAACACCGGGGAGCTGTTTTTT	CASSRGLSNTGELFF
many	NA	TRBJ2-3	TRBV29-1	TGCAGCGTTTCCCCAGATACGCAGTATTTT	CSVSPDTQYF
NA	NA	TRBJ1-1	TRBV20-1	TGCAGTGCATCCACGTACGCGGGAGGGACTGAAGCTTTCTTT	CSASTYAGGTEAFF
few	NA	TRBJ1-6	TRBV7-9	TGTGCCAGCGCCGGGACTCCCTTTTCGCCCCTCCACTTT	CASAGTPFSPLHF
many	TRBD2	TRBJ2-7	TRBV2	TGTGCCAGCAGGGGGAGACTAGCGGGAGGGGTCTACGAGCAGTACTTC	CASRGRLAGGVYEQYF
few	TRBD1	TRBJ1-1	TRBV7-6	TGTGCCAGCAGCCCCGCCCGGGACAGGGTTGCTTTCTTT	CASSPARDRVAFF
many	TRBD2	TRBJ2-1	TRBV6-2/TRBV6-3	TGTGCCAGCAGTGGGGGACTAGCGGGTTCCTACAATGAGCAGTTCTTC	CASSGGLAGSYNEQFF
NA	NA	TRBJ2-2	TRBV7-3	TGTGCCAGCAGCTTAACGTCCACACCAAACACCGGGGAGCTGTTTTTT	CASSLTSTPNTGELFF
many	TRBD1	TRBJ1-1	TRBV3-1	TGTGCCAGCAGCCCCGACAGGGCCACTGAAGCTTTCTTT	CASSPDRATEAFF
NA	TRBD2	TRBJ2-7	TRBV7-3	TGTGCCAGCAGCGTCCTAGCGGGAGGCGGCGAGCAGTACTTC	CASSVLAGGGEQYF
few	NA	TRBJ1-6	TRBV18	TGTGCCAGCTCAACGGAAAACCATTCACCCCTCCACTTT	CASSTENHSPLHF
many	TRBD2	TRBJ2-7	TRBV27	TGTGCCAGCAGCCGAAGACTAGCGGGAGCATACGAGCAGTACTTC	CASSRRLAGAYEQYF
many	NA	TRBJ2-5	TRBV6-6	TGTGCCAGCAGTTACTCGGGCAGTTACCAAGAGACCCAGTACTTC	CASSYSGSYQETQYF
many	NA	TRBJ2-5	TRBV28	TGTGCCAGCAGTTTAGGTGTGGGGACAACACAAGAGACCCAGTACTTC	CASSLGVGTTQETQYF